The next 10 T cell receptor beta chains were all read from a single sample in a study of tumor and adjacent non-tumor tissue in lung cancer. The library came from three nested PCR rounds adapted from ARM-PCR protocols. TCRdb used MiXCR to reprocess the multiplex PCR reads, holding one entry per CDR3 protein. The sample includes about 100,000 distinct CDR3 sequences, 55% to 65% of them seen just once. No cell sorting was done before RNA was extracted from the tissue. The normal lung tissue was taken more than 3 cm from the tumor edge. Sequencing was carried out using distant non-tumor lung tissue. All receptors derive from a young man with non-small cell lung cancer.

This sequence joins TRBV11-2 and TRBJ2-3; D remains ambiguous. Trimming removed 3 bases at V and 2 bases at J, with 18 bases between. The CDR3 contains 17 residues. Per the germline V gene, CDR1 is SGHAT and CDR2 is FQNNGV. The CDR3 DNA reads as TGTGCCAGCAGCTTGGGTGTAGCATCCGGCCCCACAGATACGCAGTATTTT. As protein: CASSLGVASGPTDTQYF.

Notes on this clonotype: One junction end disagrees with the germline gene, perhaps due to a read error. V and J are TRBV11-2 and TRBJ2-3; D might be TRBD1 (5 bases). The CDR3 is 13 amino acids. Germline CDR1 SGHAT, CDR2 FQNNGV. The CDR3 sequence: CASSLDVTATQYF. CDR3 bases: TGTGCCAGCAGCTTAGATGTGACAGCTACGCAGTATTTT.

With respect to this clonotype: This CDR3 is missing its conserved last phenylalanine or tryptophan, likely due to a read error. The DNA for the CDR3 is TGTGCCAACAGCCTAGATTCGGGGCAAGCTAATGAAAAGCTGTTTCTT. It is translated as CANSLDSGQANEKLFL. The chain employs TRBV11-2 and TRBJ1-4; D is perhaps TRBD1 (5 bases). This CDR3 region has 16 residues. The germline gives CDR1 SGHAT, CDR2 FQNNGV.

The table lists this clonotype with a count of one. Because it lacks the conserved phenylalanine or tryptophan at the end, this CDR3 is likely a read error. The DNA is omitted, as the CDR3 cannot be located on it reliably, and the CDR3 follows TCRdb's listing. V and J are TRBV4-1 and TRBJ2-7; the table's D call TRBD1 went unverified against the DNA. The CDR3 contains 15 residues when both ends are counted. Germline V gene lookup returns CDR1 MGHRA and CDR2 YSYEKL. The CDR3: CASSQDPGGFYEQCY.

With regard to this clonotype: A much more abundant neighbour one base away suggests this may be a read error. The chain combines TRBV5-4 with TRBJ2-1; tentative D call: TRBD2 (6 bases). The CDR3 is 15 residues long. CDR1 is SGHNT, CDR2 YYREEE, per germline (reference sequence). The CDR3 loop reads CACSWREGSYNEQFF. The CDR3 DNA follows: TGTGCCTGCAGCTGGAGGGAAGGGTCCTACAATGAGCAGTTCTTC.

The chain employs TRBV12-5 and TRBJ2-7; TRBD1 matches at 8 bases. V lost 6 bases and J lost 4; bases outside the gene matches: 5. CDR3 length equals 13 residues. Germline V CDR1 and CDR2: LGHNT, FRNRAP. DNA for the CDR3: TGTGCTAGTGGGGACAGGGAGCGGTACGAGCAGTACTTC. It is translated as CASGDRERYEQYF.

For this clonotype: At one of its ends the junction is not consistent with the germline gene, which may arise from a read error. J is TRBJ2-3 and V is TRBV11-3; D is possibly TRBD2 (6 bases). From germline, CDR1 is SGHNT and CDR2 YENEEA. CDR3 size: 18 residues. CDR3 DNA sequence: TGTGCCAGCAGCTCACGCCGAGACTCGGCCGGGAGCACAGATATGCAGTATTTT. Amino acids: CASSSRRDSAGSTDMQYF.

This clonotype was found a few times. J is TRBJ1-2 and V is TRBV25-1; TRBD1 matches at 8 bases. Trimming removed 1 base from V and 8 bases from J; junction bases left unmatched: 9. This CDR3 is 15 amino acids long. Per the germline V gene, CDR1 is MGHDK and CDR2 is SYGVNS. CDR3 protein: CASSECGGQEVGYTF. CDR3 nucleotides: TGTGCCAGCAGTGAATGTGGGGGACAGGAGGTCGGCTACACCTTC.

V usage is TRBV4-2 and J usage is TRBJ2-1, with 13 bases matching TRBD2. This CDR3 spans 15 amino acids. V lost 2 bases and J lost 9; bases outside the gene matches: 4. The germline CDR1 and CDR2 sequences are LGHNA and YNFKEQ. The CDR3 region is CASSQRTSGGAEQFF. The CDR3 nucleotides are TGTGCCAGCAGCCAACGGACTAGCGGGGGCGCTGAGCAGTTCTTC.

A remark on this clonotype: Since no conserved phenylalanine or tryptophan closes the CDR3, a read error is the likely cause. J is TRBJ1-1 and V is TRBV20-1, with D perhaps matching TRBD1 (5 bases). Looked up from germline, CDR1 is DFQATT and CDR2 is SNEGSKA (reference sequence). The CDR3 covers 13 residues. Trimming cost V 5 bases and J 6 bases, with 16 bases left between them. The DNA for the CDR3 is TGCAGTGCTGGAGGGGTGAGGGACTCTGAAGCTTTCTCT. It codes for CSAGGVRDSEAFS.